Sequencing of this TCR beta chain was carried out in a study of blood T cell repertoires in COVID-19. Recruitment covered about 25 US areas and drew participants whose ages spanned about 18 to 95 years. Each participant's cohort was designated according to participant-reported clinical history. Each recovered donor of Cohort 3 presented with two negative PCRs, clearance, or symptom resolution. TCRdb's table, derived via immunoSEQ multiplex PCR, lists solely in-frame clones and lacks some. The sample has under 350,000 clones; approximately 86% are singletons. The CDR3 has 14 amino acids. Looked up from germline, CDR1 is MNHEY and CDR2 is SMNVEV (reference sequence). Between the trimmed V and J ends, which lost 6 bases and 2 bases, there was a span of 14 bases.

The chain couples TRBV27 to TRBJ2-7; D might be TRBD1 (6 bases). The sequenced sample consisted of PBMCs or T cells enriched from blood (not recorded which). The receptor's source is a woman in her late teens or twenties who had recovered from COVID-19. The CDR3 DNA sequence: TGTGCCAGCAGCTCCACAGGGATGACCTACGAGCAGTACTTC. Translation: CASSSTGMTYEQYF.